This TCR beta chain was sequenced for a study of Tregs in tolerant kidney transplant recipients. Study results and limitations: The small number of patients limits these findings pending further validation. The most relevant donor-specific Treg TCRbeta repertoire apparently came from expansion with activated donor B cells.

CD4+CD25+CD127- Tregs, CD4+CD25- non-Tregs, CD4 and CD8 cells were sorted. Sequencing was performed with immunoSEQ multiplex PCR; in TCRdb, only in-frame clones are kept and a portion is missing. The sample consists of about 120,000 clones, roughly 92% of them appearing once. The CDR3 runs to 14 residues. CDR1 and CDR2 from the germline V gene are SGHTA and FQGTGA. Concerning this clone: What it binds is not known. One end of the junction varies from germline; a read error may be responsible.

The chain links TRBV7-3 to TRBJ1-5; D not certain. The sample comprised CD4+ T cells from blood. The receptor comes from a human donor in good health. In DNA form, the CDR3 reads TGTGCCAGCCCCCCACCCCGGGCCCCGCAGCACCAGCATTTT. It yields the protein CASPPPRAPQHQHF.